The 17 T cell receptor beta chains reported below all come from one sample, sequenced in a study of blood T cell repertoires in COVID-19. Libraries were prepared by immunoSEQ multiplex PCR; TCRdb keeps only in-frame clonotypes and omits some of them. The sample yields around 35,000 clones, 81% seen once. Sequenced material: peripheral blood. These receptor sequences come from a man in his 70s with COVID-19, enrolled during active disease.

The V gene is TRBV28, the J gene TRBJ2-1; D possibly corresponds to TRBD2 (6 bases). The CDR3 sequence is 13 residues long. Deletions cut 3 bases from V and 9 bases from J, with 12 bases between. Germline V gene sequence: CDR1 MDHEN, CDR2 SYDVKM. The CDR3 region is CASSFTGGSEQFF. CDR3 coding DNA: TGTGCCAGCAGTTTTACAGGAGGGAGTGAGCAGTTCTTC.

The chain is built from TRBV18 and TRBJ2-7; 7 nucleotides align to TRBD2. The V and J ends lost 0 bases and 1 base, in that order; junction bases with no gene match: 0. The CDR3 sequence is 14 residues long. Germline V lookup: CDR1 KGHSH, CDR2 LQKENI. The CDR3 sequence is CASSPPGLSYEQYF. The DNA of the CDR3 is TGTGCCAGCTCACCACCGGGACTATCCTACGAGCAGTACTTC.

The V call is TRBV9, the J call TRBJ1-6, with 7 bases identical to TRBD1. The V segment lost 3 bases and the J segment 7 bases; nucleotides outside the gene matches: 10. This CDR3 has 16 amino acids. Germline loops: CDR1 SGDLS, CDR2 YYNGEE. The CDR3 spells CASSGGPGTANSPLHF. The DNA of the CDR3 is TGTGCCAGCAGCGGGGGGCCCGGGACAGCCAATTCACCCCTCCACTTT.

The J gene is TRBJ1-2, the V gene TRBV6-1; 7 nucleotides line up with TRBD1. V shed 0 bases, J shed 3 bases, and the junction held 4 bases outside the gene matches. The V gene's germline CDR1 is MNHNS and CDR2 SASEGT. This CDR3 contains 15 residues. The CDR3 protein is CASSEASTGDYGYTF. CDR3 coding DNA: TGTGCCAGCAGTGAAGCCAGTACAGGGGACTATGGCTACACCTTC.

The chain joins TRBV12-3 or TRBV12-4 to TRBJ2-7; D is undetermined. This CDR3 is built from 11 residues. V shed 5 bases and J shed 7 bases, with 9 bases lying between them. The CDR3 reads CASSVEMEQYF. The CDR3 DNA sequence: TGTGCCAGCAGTGTCGAGATGGAGCAGTACTTC.

The rearrangement uses TRBV28 and TRBJ1-5; D is uncertain. CDR3 length: 15 residues. Between the trimmed V and J ends, which lost 7 bases and 1 base, there was a span of 14 bases. CDR1 is MDHEN, CDR2 SYDVKM, per germline. CDR3 sequence reads: CASNLAPKSNQPQHF. The CDR3 DNA follows: TGTGCCAGCAACCTAGCCCCCAAAAGCAATCAGCCCCAGCATTTT.

The chain has TRBV6-5 and TRBJ2-5, with 7 bases fitting TRBD1. Germline V gene sequence: CDR1 MNHEY, CDR2 SVGAGI. The CDR3 sequence is 14 residues long. Trimming at V came to 2 bases and at J to 2 bases, leaving 2 bases not matched to a gene. CDR3 nucleotides: TGTGCCAGCAGTTACGAGGGGGCACAAGAGACCCAGTACTTC. Protein: CASSYEGAQETQYF.

This clone was picked up one time. The chain combines TRBV20-1 with TRBJ2-7, with 9 bases matching TRBD2. The ends lost 3 bases at V and 3 bases at J; junction bases unmatched: 6. Germline values: CDR1 DFQATT, CDR2 SNEGSKA (reference sequence). CDR3 length equals 14 residues. CDR3 amino acids: CSASRVAGDYEQYF. CDR3 in DNA: TGCAGTGCTAGTAGGGTAGCGGGAGACTACGAGCAGTACTTC.

V usage is TRBV7-2 and J usage is TRBJ2-2; no clear D gene. Trimming took 4 bases from V and 6 from J, leaving 9 bases between them. CDR1 is SGHTA and CDR2 is FQGNSA in the germline V gene. This CDR3 is 13 amino acids long. CDR3 sequence: CASSSAQAGELFF. CDR3 nucleotide sequence: TGTGCCAGCAGCTCAGCGCAGGCCGGGGAGCTGTTTTTT. Using reference TRBV7-2 and TRBJ2-2 for the parts outside the CDR3, the full variable domain is GAGVSQSPSNKVTEKGKDVELRCDPISGHTALYWYRQSLGQGLEFLIYFQGNSAPDKSGLPSDRFSAERTGGSVSTLTIQRTQQEDSAVYLCASSSAQAGELFFGEGSRLTVL.

Only one count was recorded for this clone. V and J are TRBV9 and TRBJ2-2; 8 bases map to TRBD1. The CDR3 spans 17 residues. Losses at the gene ends were 3 bases for V and 6 bases for J; bases not matched to a gene: 13. The germline gives CDR1 SGDLS, CDR2 YYNGEE. CDR3 nucleotide sequence: TGTGCCAGCAGCGCAAGCCCCGGGACAGGTGGCTCCGGGGAGCTGTTTTTT. Translated: CASSASPGTGGSGELFF. The variable domain in full, completed from reference TRBV9 and TRBJ2-2, reads DSGVTQTPKHLITATGQRVTLRCSPRSGDLSVYWYQQSLDQGLQFLIQYYNGEERAKGNILERFSAQQFPDLHSELNLSSLELGDSALYFCASSASPGTGGSGELFFGEGSRLTVL.

The rearrangement joins TRBV5-4 to TRBJ1-6, with D unresolved. V lost 6 bases, J lost 0 bases, and 13 bases lay in between. The germline CDR1 and CDR2 sequences are SGHNT and YYREEE (reference sequence). This CDR3 has 16 residues. For the CDR3, the DNA is TGTGCCAGCACCCGGGCGGGCAGCTCCTATAATTCACCCCTCCACTTT. This translates into CASTRAGSSYNSPLHF.

The chain employs TRBV4-1 and TRBJ1-3; D is uncertain. V lost 3 bases to trimming and J lost 5 bases, with 11 bases between them. This CDR3 contains 14 residues. Germline CDR1 reads MGHRA; CDR2 reads YSYEKL. The DNA for the CDR3 is TGCGCCAGCAGCCAGTGGGAGAGCCGAAACACCATATATTTT. It specifies CASSQWESRNTIYF.

The chain combines TRBV6-6 with TRBJ1-6, with D tentatively TRBD1 (5 bases). Germline values: CDR1 MNHNY, CDR2 SVGAGI (reference sequence). The CDR3 runs 19 residues. The ends were cut back, 5 bases at V and 0 bases at J, with 20 bases in the middle. CDR3 sequence reads: CASSQHGGVRISYNSPLHF. CDR3 sequence (DNA): TGTGCCAGCAGTCAACACGGGGGGGTGAGGATCTCCTATAATTCACCCCTCCACTTT.

The J gene is TRBJ2-3, the V gene TRBV6-4; 8 nucleotides align to TRBD2. The CDR3 extends over 14 amino acids. V was pared by 3 bases and J by 4 bases, with 3 bases of the junction left unmatched. Germline loops: CDR1 MRHNA, CDR2 SNTAGT. The DNA of the CDR3 is TGTGCCAGCAGTGAAGGACTAGCATCAGATACGCAGTATTTT. Protein product: CASSEGLASDTQYF.

The chain links TRBV5-5 to TRBJ1-5; D is unclear. Trimming removed 4 bases from V and 4 bases from J, with 9 bases in between. The CDR3 is 13 amino acids. CDR1 SGHKS and CDR2 YYEKEE come from the germline V gene (reference sequence). DNA for the CDR3: TGTGCCAGCAGCCCTAGTCCGAATCAGCCCCAGCATTTT. This sequence encodes CASSPSPNQPQHF. The whole variable domain, filled in from reference TRBV5-5 and TRBJ1-5, reads DAGVTQSPTHLIKTRGQQVTLRCSPISGHKSVSWYQQVLGQGPQFIFQYYEKEERGRGNFPDRFSARQFPNYSSELNVNALLLGDSALYLCASSPSPNQPQHFGDGTRLSIL.

This chain joins TRBV5-5 and TRBJ1-5, with D perhaps TRBD1 (5 bases). Germline V gene lookup returns CDR1 SGHKS and CDR2 YYEKEE (reference sequence). CDR3 length: 14 amino acids. Trimming took off 0 bases at V and 3 bases at J, with 7 bases between the two ends. The CDR3 DNA is TGTGCCAGCAGCTTGGCAGGGTACAATCAGCCCCAGCATTTT. It encodes CASSLAGYNQPQHF.

This chain joins TRBV21-1 and TRBJ1-2. TRBV21-1 is tagged as a pseudogene. This CDR3 comprises 13 residues. For the CDR3, the DNA is TGTGCCAGCAGCGCGTATGGGACTAAGGGCTACACCTTC. Amino acid sequence: CASSAYGTKGYTF.